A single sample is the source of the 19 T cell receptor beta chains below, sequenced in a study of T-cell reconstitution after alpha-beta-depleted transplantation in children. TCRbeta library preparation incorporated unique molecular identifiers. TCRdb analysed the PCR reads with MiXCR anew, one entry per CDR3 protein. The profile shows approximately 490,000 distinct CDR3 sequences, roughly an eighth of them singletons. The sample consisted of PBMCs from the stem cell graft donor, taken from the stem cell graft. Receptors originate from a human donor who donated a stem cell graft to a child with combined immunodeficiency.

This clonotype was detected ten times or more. The CDR3 DNA sequence: TGTGCCAGCACTTCGGGCACGGGGCCGTTCAACAATGAGCAGTTCTTC. It translates to CASTSGTGPFNNEQFF. The chain joins TRBV12-3 or TRBV12-4 to TRBJ2-1, with D tentatively TRBD1 or TRBD2 (5 bases each). Trimming took off 7 bases at V and 5 bases at J, with 21 bases between the two ends. There are 16 residues in the CDR3.

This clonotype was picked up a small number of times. The chain's CDR3 is CSVGQPITDTQYF. The CDR3 DNA sequence: TGCAGCGTTGGGCAGCCTATCACAGATACGCAGTATTTT. V usage is TRBV29-1 and J usage is TRBJ2-3; D gene unclear. Trimming left V 4 bases short and J 2 bases short, with 10 bases between. The germline V gene encodes CDR1 SQVTM and CDR2 ANQGSEA. The CDR3 is 13 residues long.

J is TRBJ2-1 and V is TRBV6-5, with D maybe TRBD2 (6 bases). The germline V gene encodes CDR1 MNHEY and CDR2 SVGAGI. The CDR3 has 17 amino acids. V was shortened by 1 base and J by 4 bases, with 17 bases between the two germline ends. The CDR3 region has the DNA TGTGCCAGCAGTTACTACTCGGGGGTGATGGATTACAATGAGCAGTTCTTC. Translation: CASSYYSGVMDYNEQFF.

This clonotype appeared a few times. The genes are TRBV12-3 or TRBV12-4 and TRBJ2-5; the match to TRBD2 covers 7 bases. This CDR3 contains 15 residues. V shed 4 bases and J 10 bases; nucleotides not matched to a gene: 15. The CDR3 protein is CASSSRTARGSDQYF. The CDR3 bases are TGTGCCAGCAGTTCCCGGACGGCGCGGGGGAGTGACCAGTACTTC.

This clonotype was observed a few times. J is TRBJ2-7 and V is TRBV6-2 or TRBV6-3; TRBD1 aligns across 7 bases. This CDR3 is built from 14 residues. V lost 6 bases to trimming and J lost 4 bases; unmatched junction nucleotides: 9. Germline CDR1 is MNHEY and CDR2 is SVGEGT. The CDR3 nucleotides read TGTGCCAGCAGCCAACTGGGACAGCTTTACGAGCAGTACTTC. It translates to CASSQLGQLYEQYF.

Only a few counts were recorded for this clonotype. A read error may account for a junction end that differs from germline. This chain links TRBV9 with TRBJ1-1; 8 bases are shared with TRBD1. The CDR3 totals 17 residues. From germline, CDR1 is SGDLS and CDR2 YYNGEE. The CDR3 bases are TGTGCCAGCAGCGTCGGAAGGACAGGGAGGAGGAACACTGAAACTTTCTTT. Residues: CASSVGRTGRRNTETFF.

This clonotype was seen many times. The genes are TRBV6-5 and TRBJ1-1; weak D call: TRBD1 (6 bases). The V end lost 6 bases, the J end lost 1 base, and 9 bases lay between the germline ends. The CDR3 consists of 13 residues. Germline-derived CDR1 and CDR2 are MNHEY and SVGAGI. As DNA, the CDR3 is TGTGCCAGCAGACACAGGGAGAACACTGAAGCTTTCTTT. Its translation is CASRHRENTEAFF.

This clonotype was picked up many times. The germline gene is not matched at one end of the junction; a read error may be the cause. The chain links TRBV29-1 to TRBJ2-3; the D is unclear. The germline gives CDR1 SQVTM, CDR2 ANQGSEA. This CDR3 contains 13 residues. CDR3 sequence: CSVERDGTDTQYF. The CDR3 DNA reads TGCAGCGTTGAAAGAGACGGCACGGATACGCAGTATTTT.

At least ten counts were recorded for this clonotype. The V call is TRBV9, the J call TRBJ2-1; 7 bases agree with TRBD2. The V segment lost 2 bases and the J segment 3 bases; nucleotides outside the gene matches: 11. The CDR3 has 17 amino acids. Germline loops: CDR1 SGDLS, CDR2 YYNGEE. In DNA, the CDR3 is TGTGCCAGCAGCGTCACCTCAGCGGGAATAAGCTACAATGAGCAGTTCTTC. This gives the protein CASSVTSAGISYNEQFF. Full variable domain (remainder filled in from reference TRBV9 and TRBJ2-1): DSGVTQTPKHLITATGQRVTLRCSPRSGDLSVYWYQQSLDQGLQFLIQYYNGEERAKGNILERFSAQQFPDLHSELNLSSLELGDSALYFCASSVTSAGISYNEQFFGPGTRLTVL.

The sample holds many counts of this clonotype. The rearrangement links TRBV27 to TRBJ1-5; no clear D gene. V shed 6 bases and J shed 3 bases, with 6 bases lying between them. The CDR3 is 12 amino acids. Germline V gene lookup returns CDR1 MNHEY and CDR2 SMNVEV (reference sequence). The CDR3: CASSFLNQPQHF. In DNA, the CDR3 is TGTGCCAGCAGCTTCCTCAATCAGCCCCAGCATTTT.

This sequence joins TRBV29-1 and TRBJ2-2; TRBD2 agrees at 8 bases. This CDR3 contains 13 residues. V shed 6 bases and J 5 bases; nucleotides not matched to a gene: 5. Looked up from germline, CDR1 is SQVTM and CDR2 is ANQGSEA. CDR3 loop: CSVEPGGTGELFF. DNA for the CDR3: TGCAGCGTAGAACCGGGAGGGACCGGGGAGCTGTTTTTT.

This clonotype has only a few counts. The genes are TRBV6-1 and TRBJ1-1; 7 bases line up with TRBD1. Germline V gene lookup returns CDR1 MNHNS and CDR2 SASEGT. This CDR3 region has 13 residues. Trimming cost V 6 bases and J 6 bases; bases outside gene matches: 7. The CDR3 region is CASSATGIAEAFF. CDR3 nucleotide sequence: TGTGCCAGCAGCGCGACAGGGATCGCTGAAGCTTTCTTT.

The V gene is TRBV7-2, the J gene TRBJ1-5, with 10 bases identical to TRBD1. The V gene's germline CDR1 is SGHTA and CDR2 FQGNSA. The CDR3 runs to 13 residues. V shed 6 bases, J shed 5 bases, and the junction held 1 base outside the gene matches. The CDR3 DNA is TGTGCCAGCAGAGGACAGGGGGATCAGCCCCAGCATTTT. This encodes CASRGQGDQPQHF.

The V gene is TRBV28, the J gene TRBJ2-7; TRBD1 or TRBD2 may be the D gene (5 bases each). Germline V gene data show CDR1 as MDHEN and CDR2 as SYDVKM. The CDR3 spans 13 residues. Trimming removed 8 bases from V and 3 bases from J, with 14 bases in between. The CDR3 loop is CASGSGGGYEQYF. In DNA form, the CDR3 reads TGTGCCAGCGGCTCCGGTGGGGGCTACGAGCAGTACTTC.

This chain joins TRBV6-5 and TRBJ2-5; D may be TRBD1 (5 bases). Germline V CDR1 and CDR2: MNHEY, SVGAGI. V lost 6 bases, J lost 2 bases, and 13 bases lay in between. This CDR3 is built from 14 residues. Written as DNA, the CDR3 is TGTGCCAGCAGATACACAGGCAAACAAGAGACCCAGTACTTC. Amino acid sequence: CASRYTGKQETQYF.

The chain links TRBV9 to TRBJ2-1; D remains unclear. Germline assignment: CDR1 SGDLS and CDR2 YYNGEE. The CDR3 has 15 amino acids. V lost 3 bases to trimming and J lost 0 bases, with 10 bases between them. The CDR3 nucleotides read TGTGCCAGCAGCGGAGACGGAAACTCCTACAATGAGCAGTTCTTC. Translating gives CASSGDGNSYNEQFF.

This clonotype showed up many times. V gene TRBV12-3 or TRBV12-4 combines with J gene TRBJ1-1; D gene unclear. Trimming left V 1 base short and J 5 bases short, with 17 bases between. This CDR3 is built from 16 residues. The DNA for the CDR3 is TGTGCCAGCAGTTTAGGGCGGGGTGTAGGCGAAACTGAAGCTTTCTTT. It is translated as CASSLGRGVGETEAFF.

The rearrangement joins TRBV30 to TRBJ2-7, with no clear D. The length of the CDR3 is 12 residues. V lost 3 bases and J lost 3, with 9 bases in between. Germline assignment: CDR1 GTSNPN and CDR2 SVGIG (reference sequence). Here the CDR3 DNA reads TGTGCCTGGAGGAACCCCCACTACGAGCAGTACTTC. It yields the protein CAWRNPHYEQYF.

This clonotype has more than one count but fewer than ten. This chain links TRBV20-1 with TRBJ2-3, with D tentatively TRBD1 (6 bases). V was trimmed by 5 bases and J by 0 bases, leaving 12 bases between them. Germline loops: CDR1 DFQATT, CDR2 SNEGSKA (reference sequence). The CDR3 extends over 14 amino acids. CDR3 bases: TGCAGTGCTGACCCGGGACAAAGCACAGATACGCAGTATTTT. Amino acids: CSADPGQSTDTQYF.